This T cell receptor beta chain was sequenced during a study of blood T cell repertoires in COVID-19. Across the whole study: Specimens from acute and convalescent COVID-19 originated in the United States, Italy and Spain. Sources were T cells, B-cell-depleted T cells, or PBMCs; the material itself was cDNA or gDNA.

Clones were read by immunoSEQ multiplex PCR, and TCRdb kept only the in-frame ones, dropping some. Seen here are approximately 85,000 clones, roughly four fifths observed once, and the top ten hold about 13%. The germline V and J ends were trimmed by 10 bases and 0 bases, with 16 bases remaining between them. Germline V gene lookup returns CDR1 SNHLY and CDR2 FYNNEI. The CDR3 totals 14 residues. This TCR was recovered from a human donor in a cohort sampled during active COVID-19. The chain joins TRBV2 to TRBJ2-7, with D perhaps matching TRBD1 (6 bases). The sample comprised peripheral blood. Written as DNA, the CDR3 is TGTGCCATCTCAACAGGGATTTACTCCTACGAGCAGTACTTC. Translated: CAISTGIYSYEQYF.